This T cell receptor (beta chain) comes out of a study of blood T cells in healthy people across ages. Findings and limits, study-wide: Across the age range, TCR beta diversity per million T cells fell in a roughly linear way.

Through a sample-barcoded 5' primer and a J-beta primer mix, a second PCR was run for roughly 6 to 11 cycles. The template-switch adaptor, which had 12 random nucleotides, put a tag on each cDNA molecule. TCRdb ran MiXCR on the 5' RACE reads and lists one entry per CDR3 protein. Of around 800,000 distinct CDR3 sequences listed, roughly 25% are singletons. This clonotype turned up a few times. The antigen remains unidentified. The CDR3 covers 14 residues. Germline CDR1 SQVTM, CDR2 ANQGSEA. V dropped 4 bases and J dropped 1 base, with 10 bases sitting between them. These same data were also listed under a study on T cells of mothers and their children. From that report: The sample comes from roughly 9 healthy Caucasian donors: mothers and children. The data showed no persistent microchimeric T cell clones.

The V call is TRBV29-1, the J call TRBJ2-2; the D is unclear. The receptor was isolated from a boy between 10 and 17 years old in good health. Material for sequencing was blood. The CDR3 DNA reads TGCAGCGTTGGGAACCCGGGGAACACCGGGGAGCTGTTTTTT. It is translated as CSVGNPGNTGELFF.